This is a list of T cell receptor beta chains from one sample in a study of post-analysis software for immune sequencing data. TCRdb independently ran MiXCR on the PCR reads; one entry per CDR3 protein. The sample holds about half a million distinct CDR3 sequences, roughly 45% seen once. Material for sequencing was blood. These receptors were taken from a girl aged 10 to 17 with multiple sclerosis. CDR3s include the opening cysteine and the closing phenylalanine or tryptophan. A D gene is named only where the DNA matches it firmly. The listing skips clone size in some rows; elsewhere it reads once, few, many or a size class.

clone size: few; J gene: TRBJ2-5; V gene: TRBV5-1; D gene: NA; CDR3 protein: CASSQVGVQETQYF; CDR3 DNA: TGCGCCAGCAGCCAGGTGGGGGTACAAGAGACCCAGTACTTC
clone size: NA; J gene: TRBJ2-3; V gene: TRBV5-1; D gene: NA; CDR3 protein: CASSRASAEADTQYF; CDR3 DNA: TGCGCCAGCAGCCGGGCCTCCGCCGAGGCAGATACGCAGTATTTT
clone size: few; J gene: TRBJ2-1; V gene: TRBV20-1; D gene: NA; CDR3 protein: CSARTTTYNEQFF; CDR3 DNA: TGCAGTGCTAGGACCACCACTTACAATGAGCAGTTCTTC
clone size: few; J gene: TRBJ2-7; V gene: TRBV20-1; D gene: TRBD2; CDR3 protein: CSASRKLAGVEEQYF; CDR3 DNA: TGCAGTGCCTCGCGGAAACTAGCGGGAGTCGAGGAGCAGTACTTC
clone size: NA; J gene: TRBJ2-1; V gene: TRBV18; D gene: NA; CDR3 protein: CASSPLDSAYNEQFF; CDR3 DNA: TGTGCCAGCTCACCCCTGGACAGTGCGTACAATGAGCAGTTCTTC
clone size: NA; J gene: TRBJ2-7; V gene: TRBV4-1; D gene: TRBD2; CDR3 protein: CASSQDPGGVGYEQYF; CDR3 DNA: TGCGCCAGCAGCCAAGATCCCGGGGGGGTAGGCTACGAGCAGTACTTC
clone size: NA; J gene: TRBJ2-1; V gene: TRBV7-2; D gene: NA; CDR3 protein: CASSFSHNEQFF; CDR3 DNA: TGTGCCAGCAGCTTTTCTCACAATGAGCAGTTCTTC
clone size: NA; J gene: TRBJ2-5; V gene: TRBV28; D gene: TRBD2; CDR3 protein: CASSFPSGRVQYF; CDR3 DNA: TGTGCCAGCAGTTTTCCTAGCGGGAGGGTCCAGTACTTC
clone size: NA; J gene: TRBJ2-3; V gene: TRBV12-3/TRBV12-4; D gene: TRBD2; CDR3 protein: CASSTSAGNTQYF; CDR3 DNA: TGTGCCAGCAGTACCTCAGCGGGAAATACGCAGTATTTT
clone size: few; J gene: TRBJ2-1; V gene: TRBV28; D gene: TRBD2; CDR3 protein: CASSLAGEGYNEQFF; CDR3 DNA: TGTGCCAGCAGTTTAGCGGGAGAGGGGTACAATGAGCAGTTCTTC
clone size: NA; J gene: TRBJ2-3; V gene: TRBV7-2; D gene: TRBD1; CDR3 protein: CASSLTPGTGTDTQYF; CDR3 DNA: TGTGCCAGCAGCTTAACACCCGGGACAGGGACAGATACGCAGTATTTT
clone size: NA; J gene: TRBJ2-1; V gene: TRBV20-1; D gene: NA; CDR3 protein: CNARASVELRNEQFF; CDR3 DNA: TGCAATGCTAGAGCTAGCGTCGAGCTAAGGAATGAGCAGTTCTTC
clone size: NA; J gene: TRBJ2-1; V gene: TRBV30; D gene: TRBD2; CDR3 protein: CAWRTSGRFWGQFF; CDR3 DNA: TGTGCCTGGAGGACTAGCGGGAGGTTTTGGGGGCAGTTCTTC
clone size: NA; J gene: TRBJ2-3; V gene: TRBV28; D gene: NA; CDR3 protein: CASRPASASTDTQYF; CDR3 DNA: TGTGCCAGCAGACCCGCCAGCGCGTCCACAGATACGCAGTATTTT
clone size: few; J gene: TRBJ2-7; V gene: TRBV27; D gene: TRBD2; CDR3 protein: CASSLGLAGVGEQYF; CDR3 DNA: TGTGCCAGCAGTTTAGGACTAGCGGGAGTGGGGGAGCAGTACTTC
clone size: NA; J gene: TRBJ2-1; V gene: TRBV5-1; D gene: NA; CDR3 protein: CASRKGTGGFSYNEQFF; CDR3 DNA: TGCGCCAGCAGGAAAGGGACTGGCGGGTTCTCCTACAATGAGCAGTTCTTC
clone size: NA; J gene: TRBJ2-7; V gene: TRBV7-2; D gene: NA; CDR3 protein: CASSLEGRTQYF; CDR3 DNA: TGTGCCAGCAGCTTAGAAGGGCGGACACAGTACTTC
clone size: many; J gene: TRBJ2-1; V gene: TRBV11-1; D gene: TRBD1; CDR3 protein: CASSFRRDSSYNEQFF; CDR3 DNA: TGTGCCAGCAGCTTCCGTCGGGACAGCTCCTACAATGAGCAGTTCTTC
clone size: NA; J gene: TRBJ2-3; V gene: TRBV20-1; D gene: TRBD1; CDR3 protein: CSAATTGTGGADTQYF; CDR3 DNA: TGCAGTGCCGCAACTACCGGGACAGGGGGCGCAGATACGCAGTATTTT
clone size: NA; J gene: TRBJ2-1; V gene: TRBV24-1; D gene: NA; CDR3 protein: CATAIPAGEQFF; CDR3 DNA: TGTGCCACCGCGATTCCGGCAGGGGAGCAGTTCTTC
clone size: NA; J gene: TRBJ2-1; V gene: TRBV7-2; D gene: TRBD2; CDR3 protein: CASSPPWAGEIDEQFF; CDR3 DNA: TGTGCCAGCAGCCCACCGTGGGCGGGAGAGATAGATGAGCAGTTCTTC
clone size: NA; J gene: TRBJ1-5; V gene: TRBV7-2; D gene: NA; CDR3 protein: CASSYRQDQNQPQHF; CDR3 DNA: TGTGCCAGCAGTTATAGACAGGACCAGAATCAGCCCCAGCATTTT
clone size: once; J gene: TRBJ2-7; V gene: TRBV9; D gene: NA; CDR3 protein: CASSVGGVGGYYEQYF; CDR3 DNA: TGTGCCAGCAGCGTAGGAGGGGTTGGGGGGTACTACGAGCAGTACTTC
clone size: NA; J gene: TRBJ2-1; V gene: TRBV12-3/TRBV12-4; D gene: TRBD2; CDR3 protein: CASSETSGRYEQFF; CDR3 DNA: TGTGCCAGCAGTGAGACTAGCGGGAGATATGAGCAGTTCTTC
clone size: NA; J gene: TRBJ2-7; V gene: TRBV4-1; D gene: NA; CDR3 protein: CASSQEEQGTYEQYF; CDR3 DNA: TGCGCCAGCAGCCAAGAGGAACAGGGAACCTACGAGCAGTACTTC
clone size: NA; J gene: TRBJ2-1; V gene: TRBV20-1; D gene: NA; CDR3 protein: CSARDRARSSYNEQFF; CDR3 DNA: TGCAGTGCTAGAGATAGGGCTCGAAGCTCCTACAATGAGCAGTTCTTC
clone size: NA; J gene: TRBJ1-1; V gene: TRBV27; D gene: NA; CDR3 protein: CASSIILPTPGDTEAFF; CDR3 DNA: TGTGCCAGCAGCATAATACTACCCACTCCCGGGGACACTGAAGCTTTCTTT
clone size: NA; J gene: TRBJ1-1; V gene: TRBV6-5; D gene: NA; CDR3 protein: CASSYDSWGTEAFF; CDR3 DNA: TGTGCCAGCAGTTACGACAGTTGGGGCACTGAAGCTTTCTTT
clone size: many; J gene: TRBJ2-3; V gene: TRBV6-4; D gene: NA; CDR3 protein: CASSGTDTDTQYF; CDR3 DNA: TGTGCCAGCAGTGGGACCGATACAGATACGCAGTATTTT
clone size: NA; J gene: TRBJ2-7; V gene: TRBV4-1; D gene: TRBD2; CDR3 protein: CASSQDSAAGAYEQYF; CDR3 DNA: TGCGCCAGCAGCCAAGATTCCGCTGCGGGGGCCTACGAGCAGTACTTC
clone size: NA; J gene: TRBJ1-5; V gene: TRBV7-8; D gene: NA; CDR3 protein: CASSSADRYNQPQHF; CDR3 DNA: TGTGCCAGCAGCTCCGCCGACAGGTACAATCAGCCCCAGCATTTT
clone size: NA; J gene: TRBJ2-3; V gene: TRBV7-6; D gene: NA; CDR3 protein: CASSPETGGRTDTQYF; CDR3 DNA: TGTGCCAGCAGCCCGGAGACTGGGGGACGCACAGATACGCAGTATTTT
clone size: few; J gene: TRBJ2-7; V gene: TRBV27; D gene: NA; CDR3 protein: CASRTQTGRSYEQYF; CDR3 DNA: TGTGCCAGCAGGACACAGACCGGTCGCTCCTACGAGCAGTACTTC
clone size: NA; J gene: TRBJ2-7; V gene: TRBV3-1; D gene: NA; CDR3 protein: CASSQDVSSYEQYF; CDR3 DNA: TGTGCCAGCAGCCAAGATGTCAGCTCCTACGAGCAGTACTTC
clone size: NA; J gene: TRBJ1-5; V gene: TRBV6-5; D gene: NA; CDR3 protein: CASRRRGVGNQPQHF; CDR3 DNA: TGTGCCAGCAGGAGAAGGGGGGTAGGCAATCAGCCCCAGCATTTT
clone size: NA; J gene: TRBJ2-1; V gene: TRBV29-1; D gene: NA; CDR3 protein: CTFKDWGVYNEQFF; CDR3 DNA: TGCACCTTCAAAGACTGGGGGGTCTACAATGAGCAGTTCTTC
clone size: NA; J gene: TRBJ2-3; V gene: TRBV19; D gene: TRBD2; CDR3 protein: CASSKEIAGTGDTQYF; CDR3 DNA: TGTGCCAGTAGTAAGGAGATAGCGGGAACGGGGGATACGCAGTATTTT